The 24 T cell receptor beta chains reported below all come from one sample, sequenced in a study of cytomegalovirus exposure and HLA in healthy donors. The primer mix had 60 Vbeta and 13 Jbeta primers. Sequencing used immunoSEQ multiplex PCR; TCRdb keeps in-frame clones, though not all of them. The sample consists of hundreds of thousands of clones, about 80% of them appearing once. The specimen was PBMCs. All receptors come from a woman between 55 and 75 years old in good health and CMV-seropositive.

In its sample, this clone was seen once. The chain has TRBV10-3 and TRBJ2-7, with 7 bases that match TRBD1. CDR3 length equals 15 residues. Germline loops: CDR1 ENHRY, CDR2 SYGVKD. The junction had 13 bases not matched to a gene; V was cut back by 4 bases and J by 7 bases. The CDR3 here is CAISGEQGSSREQYF. The CDR3 DNA sequence: TGTGCCATCAGTGGGGAACAGGGGAGCTCCCGGGAGCAGTACTTC.

J is TRBJ1-4 and V is TRBV27, with TRBD1 identical over 9 bases. From germline, CDR1 is MNHEY and CDR2 SMNVEV (reference sequence). CDR3 length: 14 residues. Trimming cost V 5 bases and J 8 bases; bases outside gene matches: 6. The CDR3 bases are TGTGCCAGCAGTCGGGGACAGGGTAGGGAAAAACTGTTTTTT. This codes for CASSRGQGREKLFF.

The chain joins TRBV6-1 to TRBJ1-1, with D hard to call. CDR1 and CDR2 (germline): MNHNS, SASEGT. Between the trimmed V and J ends, which lost 3 bases and 4 bases, there was a span of 6 bases. CDR3 length equals 12 residues. The CDR3 DNA sequence: TGTGCCAGCAGTGAGTATGTCACTGAAGCTTTCTTT. Amino acid sequence: CASSEYVTEAFF.

There are a few counts of this clone. CDR3 DNA: TGTGCCAGCAGTTATTCGACAGGGGGCAGTTATTCACCCCTCCACTTT. It encodes CASSYSTGGSYSPLHF. The chain recombines TRBV6-5 with TRBJ1-6; TRBD1 aligns across 10 bases. This CDR3 is built from 16 residues. Germline V gene sequence: CDR1 MNHEY, CDR2 SVGAGI. The ends lost 3 bases at V and 8 bases at J; junction bases unmatched: 7.

The chain joins TRBV4-3 to TRBJ1-1, with D tentatively TRBD1 (5 bases). Germline CDR1 and CDR2: LGHNA and YSLEER. The CDR3 extends over 15 amino acids. The ends were cut back, 0 bases at V and 1 base at J, with 9 bases in the middle. CDR3 bases: TGCGCCAGCAGCCAAGATTTGGGGCCGAACACTGAAGCTTTCTTT. This codes for CASSQDLGPNTEAFF.

This clone was observed a handful of times. CDR3 bases: TGTGCCTGGAGTTTGGACAGGGGAAGCTCGGCTTTCTTT. Translation gives CAWSLDRGSSAFF. The chain carries TRBV30 and TRBJ1-1, with 9 bases lining up with TRBD1. Germline lookup yields CDR1 GTSNPN and CDR2 SVGIG (reference sequence). J lost 11 bases, V lost 2 bases, and 9 bases had no gene match. The CDR3 is made up of 13 amino acids. The full variable domain, in which reference TRBV30 and TRBJ1-1 provide the parts outside the CDR3, is SQTIHQWPATLVQPVGSPLSLECTVEGTSNPNLYWYRQAAGRGLQLLFYSVGIGQISSEVPQNLSASRPQDRQFILSSKKLLLSDSGFYLCAWSLDRGSSAFFGQGTRLTVV.

The V call is TRBV7-3, the J call TRBJ2-1; perhaps TRBD2 as D (6 bases). The CDR3 spans 17 residues. Germline lookup yields CDR1 SGHTA and CDR2 FQGTGA. Trimming removed 3 bases from V and 6 bases from J, with 21 bases in between. The CDR3 DNA reads as TGTGCCAGCAGCTTCCGGGGTGGCGCGGGGTTGCGCAATGAGCAGTTCTTC. The encoded protein is CASSFRGGAGLRNEQFF.

V is TRBV5-1 and J is TRBJ2-4, with 16 bases aligning to TRBD2. This CDR3 region has 17 residues. Trimming cost V 3 bases and J 2 bases; bases outside gene matches: 2. Germline CDR1 is SGHRS and CDR2 is YFSETQ. The CDR3 bases are TGCGCCAGCAGCTGGGGACTAGCGGGAGGGTCCAAAAACATTCAGTACTTC. Its translation is CASSWGLAGGSKNIQYF. Variable domain in full (rest from reference TRBV5-1 and TRBJ2-4): KAGVTQTPRYLIKTRGQQVTLSCSPISGHRSVSWYQQTPGQGLQFLFEYFSETQRNKGNFPGRFSGRQFSNSRSEMNVSTLELGDSALYLCASSWGLAGGSKNIQYFGAGTRLSVL.

This clone was counted between two and nine times. The gene calls are TRBV7-2 and TRBJ1-5; D is unresolved. Trimming took 5 bases from V and 5 from J, leaving 13 bases between them. The CDR3 totals 14 residues. The germline V gene encodes CDR1 SGHTA and CDR2 FQGNSA. CDR3 loop: CASSQQKGDQPQHF. As DNA, the CDR3 is TGTGCCAGCAGCCAGCAAAAGGGAGATCAGCCCCAGCATTTT. Full variable domain (outside the CDR3, taken from reference TRBV7-2 and TRBJ1-5): GAGVSQSPSNKVTEKGKDVELRCDPISGHTALYWYRQSLGQGLEFLIYFQGNSAPDKSGLPSDRFSAERTGGSVSTLTIQRTQQEDSAVYLCASSQQKGDQPQHFGDGTRLSIL.

The chain recombines TRBV5-1 with TRBJ2-5; 9 bases align to TRBD1. Trimming cost V 4 bases and J 2 bases; bases outside gene matches: 6. From germline, CDR1 is SGHRS and CDR2 YFSETQ. The CDR3 loop spans 15 amino acids. DNA of the CDR3: TGCGCCAGCAGCCCGGGGACAGGGATTCAAGAGACCCAGTACTTC. Protein product: CASSPGTGIQETQYF.

This chain joins TRBV2 and TRBJ1-6; a weak D match, TRBD1 (5 bases). Germline V lookup: CDR1 SNHLY, CDR2 FYNNEI. The V and J ends lost 2 bases and 3 bases respectively, with 8 bases between them. The CDR3 is 15 residues long. The CDR3 sequence: CASSELQGYNSPLHF. The CDR3 coding sequence is TGTGCCAGCAGTGAATTGCAGGGCTATAATTCACCCCTCCACTTT. Filled out from reference TRBV2 and TRBJ1-6, the complete variable domain reads EPEVTQTPSHQVTQMGQEVILRCVPISNHLYFYWYRQILGQKVEFLVSFYNNEISEKSEIFDDQFSVERPDGSNFTLKIRSTKLEDSAMYFCASSELQGYNSPLHFGNGTRLTVT.

For the CDR3, the DNA is TGTGCCAGCGGAGGGGGGGGCACTAATGAAAAACTGTTTTTT. Residues: CASGGGGTNEKLFF. The chain is built from TRBV28 and TRBJ1-4; a possible D gene is TRBD1 (6 bases). This CDR3 contains 14 residues. V lost 8 bases to trimming and J lost 2 bases, with 12 bases between them. Germline values: CDR1 MDHEN, CDR2 SYDVKM.

This chain links TRBV9 with TRBJ2-3, with D unresolved. Per germline, CDR1 SGDLS and CDR2 YYNGEE. The V end was cut by 4 bases, the J end by 0 bases, with 15 bases between. The CDR3 covers 16 residues. The DNA of the CDR3 is TGTGCCAGCAGCCCAGACCAGCGAGCTAGCACAGATACGCAGTATTTT. Translation: CASSPDQRASTDTQYF. Based on the CDR3 plus reference TRBV9 and TRBJ2-3, the full variable domain is DSGVTQTPKHLITATGQRVTLRCSPRSGDLSVYWYQQSLDQGLQFLIQYYNGEERAKGNILERFSAQQFPDLHSELNLSSLELGDSALYFCASSPDQRASTDTQYFGPGTRLTVL.

This clone appeared a few times. J is TRBJ2-5 and V is TRBV30; D gene uncertain. Germline V lookup: CDR1 GTSNPN, CDR2 SVGIG (reference sequence). The V gene lost 2 bases and the J gene lost 5 bases, with 9 bases spanning the gap. The CDR3 sequence is 12 residues long. The CDR3 loop is CAWSRSEETQYF. The CDR3 nucleotides are TGTGCCTGGAGTAGAAGCGAGGAGACCCAGTACTTC. Drawing the rest from reference TRBV30 and TRBJ2-5, the complete variable domain is SQTIHQWPATLVQPVGSPLSLECTVEGTSNPNLYWYRQAAGRGLQLLFYSVGIGQISSEVPQNLSASRPQDRQFILSSKKLLLSDSGFYLCAWSRSEETQYFGPGTRLLVL.

V is TRBV7-6 and J is TRBJ1-2, with 7 nucleotides matching TRBD1. The CDR3 runs to 16 residues. Per the germline V gene, CDR1 is SGHVS and CDR2 is FNYEAQ. V was clipped by 4 bases and J by 5 bases; unmatched bases: 13. CDR3 residues: CASSSFNRGRGYGYTF. The CDR3 DNA reads TGTGCCAGCAGCTCCTTTAACAGGGGACGCGGTTATGGCTACACCTTC.

This chain uses TRBV1 with TRBJ2-1; TRBD2 is taken as the D call from the table, unchecked against the DNA. TRBV1 is labeled a pseudogene. CDR3 length: 14 residues. The DNA of the CDR3 is TGCACCAGCAGCCATAGGTGGGAGCCCAATGAGCAGTTCTTC. Its translation is CTSSHRWEPNEQFF.

This clone was seen more than once but under ten times. The rearrangement joins TRBV5-1 to TRBJ2-2; 13 bases align to TRBD2. This CDR3 is 21 amino acids long. Germline V gene sequence: CDR1 SGHRS, CDR2 YFSETQ. The ends lost 0 bases at V and 6 bases at J; junction bases unmatched: 17. The CDR3 protein is CASSLGPWASGLAGLAGELFF. Written as DNA, the CDR3 is TGCGCCAGCAGCTTGGGACCATGGGCTTCGGGACTAGCGGGATTGGCCGGGGAGCTGTTTTTT.

J is TRBJ1-1 and V is TRBV11-1, with D maybe TRBD1 (5 bases). The CDR3 spans 15 residues. V dropped 7 bases and J dropped 3 bases, with 18 bases sitting between them. Per the germline V gene, CDR1 is SGHAT and CDR2 is FQDESV (reference sequence). The CDR3 DNA reads TGTGCCAGCATCAAAGGCGGGGGTGGTGACACTGAAGCTTTCTTT. It specifies CASIKGGGGDTEAFF.

The rearrangement links TRBV7-2 to TRBJ1-4; D is ambiguous. V lost 4 bases and J lost 5, with 5 bases in between. From germline, CDR1 is SGHTA and CDR2 FQGNSA. This CDR3 has 12 amino acids. The CDR3 bases are TGTGCCAGCAGCTCCCAAAATGAAAAACTGTTTTTT. It is translated as CASSSQNEKLFF. Looking up the rest from reference TRBV7-2 and TRBJ1-4 gives the full variable domain: GAGVSQSPSNKVTEKGKDVELRCDPISGHTALYWYRQSLGQGLEFLIYFQGNSAPDKSGLPSDRFSAERTGGSVSTLTIQRTQQEDSAVYLCASSSQNEKLFFGSGTQLSVL.

The chain has TRBV2 and TRBJ1-3; no reliable D call. Trimming left V 5 bases short and J 0 bases short, with 11 bases between. Germline CDR1 reads SNHLY; CDR2 reads FYNNEI. The CDR3 runs to 15 residues. The CDR3 here is CASSQQIFSGNTIYF. Here the CDR3 DNA reads TGTGCCAGCAGTCAACAGATTTTCTCTGGAAACACCATATATTTT.

With regard to this clone: The sample contains more than one DNA sequence encoding this CDR3. Written as DNA, the CDR3 is TGCGCCAGCAGCTTGACTAGCGGGGCCTACAATGAGCAGTTCTTC. It translates to CASSLTSGAYNEQFF. The chain recombines TRBV5-1 with TRBJ2-1; TRBD2 matches at 10 bases. The CDR3 runs to 15 residues. The V gene end was trimmed by 1 base and the J gene end by 2 bases; junction bases not matched to a gene: 0. Germline V gene sequence: CDR1 SGHRS, CDR2 YFSETQ.

V is TRBV30 and J is TRBJ2-2, with 9 bases that match TRBD2. Germline-derived CDR1 and CDR2 are GTSNPN and SVGIG (reference sequence). J gave up 2 bases and V 2 bases, and 9 bases lay outside the gene matches. The CDR3 runs 17 residues. The CDR3 loop is CAWSPTLAGVNTGELFF. Here the CDR3 DNA reads TGTGCCTGGAGTCCTACTTTAGCGGGAGTAAACACCGGGGAGCTGTTTTTT. The full variable domain, completed using reference TRBV30 and TRBJ2-2, is SQTIHQWPATLVQPVGSPLSLECTVEGTSNPNLYWYRQAAGRGLQLLFYSVGIGQISSEVPQNLSASRPQDRQFILSSKKLLLSDSGFYLCAWSPTLAGVNTGELFFGEGSRLTVL.

The gene calls are TRBV6-5 and TRBJ2-7; 7 bases map to TRBD2. J gave up 5 bases and V 0 bases, and 7 bases lay outside the gene matches. The germline V gene encodes CDR1 MNHEY and CDR2 SVGAGI. The CDR3 is 15 amino acids. In DNA, the CDR3 is TGTGCCAGCAGTTACTCGCGCGGGGGTGGAGACGAGCAGTACTTC. Its translation: CASSYSRGGGDEQYF.

V is TRBV7-9 and J is TRBJ1-1; possible D gene TRBD1, 6 bases. This CDR3 is 16 amino acids long. The V gene's germline CDR1 is SEHNR and CDR2 FQNEAQ (reference sequence). Trimming stripped 7 bases from V and 1 base from J, with 19 bases between. The CDR3 sequence: CASTTNWGHTNTEAFF. The CDR3 DNA reads TGTGCCAGCACCACCAACTGGGGACACACGAACACTGAAGCTTTCTTT.